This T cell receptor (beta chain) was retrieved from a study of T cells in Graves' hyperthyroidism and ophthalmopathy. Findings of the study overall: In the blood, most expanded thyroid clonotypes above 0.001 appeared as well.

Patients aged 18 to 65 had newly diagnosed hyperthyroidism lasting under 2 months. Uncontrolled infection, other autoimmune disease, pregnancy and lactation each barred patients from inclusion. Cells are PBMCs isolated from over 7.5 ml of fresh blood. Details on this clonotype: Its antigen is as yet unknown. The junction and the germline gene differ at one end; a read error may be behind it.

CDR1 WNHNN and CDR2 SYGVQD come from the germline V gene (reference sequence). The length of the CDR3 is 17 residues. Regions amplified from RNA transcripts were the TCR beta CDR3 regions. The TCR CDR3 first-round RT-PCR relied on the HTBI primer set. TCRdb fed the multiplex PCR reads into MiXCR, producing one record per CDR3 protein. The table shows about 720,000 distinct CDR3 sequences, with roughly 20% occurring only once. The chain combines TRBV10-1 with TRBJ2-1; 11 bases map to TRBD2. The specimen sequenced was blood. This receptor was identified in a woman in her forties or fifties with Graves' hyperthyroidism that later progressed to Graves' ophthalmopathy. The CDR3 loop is CAISESVGTSGDNEQFF. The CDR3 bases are TGTGCCATCAGTGAGTCTGTGGGGACTAGCGGAGATAATGAGCAGTTCTTC.